A selection of T cell receptor beta chains follows, all from one sample in a study of technical replicates of blood from a handful of donors. The repertoire was sequenced with immunoSEQ multiplex PCR; TCRdb's copy has only in-frame clones and lacks some. Of about 97,000 clones listed, 95% to 96% are singletons. The sequenced material came from T cells isolated from PBMCs. These receptors were collected from a human donor in good health. CDR3s leave out the opening cysteine and the closing phenylalanine or tryptophan. The order of the fields is J gene, V gene, CDR3 protein.

>TRBJ2-1|TRBV7-6
ASSSPRQTGGNEQF
>TRBJ1-4|TRBV2
ASSLDKDRPARANEKLF
>TRBJ2-7|TRBV7-2
ASSESQVITYEQY
>TRBJ2-7|TRBV18
ASSLSRQGADYEQY
>TRBJ2-2|TRBV10-1
ASSENRGIAGELF
>TRBJ2-7|TRBV19
ASSATSGIDEQY
>TRBJ2-1|TRBV5-1
ASRTGTEYRNYNEQF
>TRBJ2-7|TRBV11-2
ASSQGGRVHEQY
>TRBJ2-1|TRBV28
ASRTPGLSYNEQF
>TRBJ1-3|TRBV21-1
ASSSDSGNTIY
>TRBJ1-5|TRBV30
AWSHSTNQPQH
>TRBJ2-3|TRBV9
ASSVGGLSKFTDTQY
>TRBJ2-4|TRBV29-1
SVREAYLAKNIQY
>TRBJ2-5|TRBV10-3
AISGSGRLTKTQY
>TRBJ1-1|TRBV6-6
ASSYGRSRGAEAF
>TRBJ2-7|TRBV7-9
ASSPTGRGGEQY
>TRBJ2-3|TRBV6-1
ASIRLAGYTDTQY
>TRBJ2-1|TRBV28
ASSLIIEGDNGEQF
>TRBJ2-1|TRBV10-3
ATGLAGYNEQF
>TRBJ2-7|TRBV4-1
ASSQEETGFYEQY
>TRBJ2-5|TRBV4-3
ASSQERYRGKAGEETQY
>TRBJ2-3|TRBV7-2
ASSLRQIRTDTQY
>TRBJ2-2|TRBV4-3
ASSQAEGAGELF
>TRBJ2-7|TRBV28
ASSPGTIAYEQY
>TRBJ2-2|TRBV9
ASSVDGGAAGELF
>TRBJ1-5|TRBV2
ASSEIQGYQPQH
>TRBJ2-5|TRBV5-1
ASSLTREETQY
>TRBJ2-7|TRBV6-1
ASRPRASSYEQY
>TRBJ2-7|TRBV4-1
ASSQDGVRGYEQY
>TRBJ1-2|TRBV29-1
SVEDPGRGIHYGYT
>TRBJ1-2|TRBV7-6
ASSLEQGSHGYT
>TRBJ2-1|TRBV29-1
SVVISGGLNEQF
>TRBJ1-3|TRBV19
ASSIDSSGNTIY
>TRBJ1-1|TRBV30
AWSVWRLRLLDTEAF
>TRBJ2-2|TRBV7-3
ASSLTSYTGELF
>TRBJ2-5|TRBV11-3
ASSPFSGQETQY
>TRBJ2-2|TRBV6-1
ASTPGHLNTGELF
>TRBJ1-1|TRBV28
ASTDSRENTEAF
>TRBJ1-2|TRBV19
ASSYRSILGWLYYT
>TRBJ1-1|TRBV7-3
ASSPQGLNTEAF
>TRBJ2-3|TRBV5-1
ASSPGQGALN
>TRBJ1-1|TRBV2
ASRQGGNTEAF
>TRBJ2-2|TRBV9
ASSVEVQFTGELF
>TRBJ1-2|TRBV29-1
SVRFRGREGYGYT
>TRBJ2-3|TRBV14
ASSQDIAGGRDTQY
>TRBJ2-7|TRBV7-9
ASSPGTEKVHEQY
>TRBJ2-5|TRBV30
AWRQYQETQY
>TRBJ2-3|TRBV29-1
SVAGTSTDTQY
>TRBJ1-3|TRBV2
ASSELSPLLLNTIY
>TRBJ2-7|TRBV9
ASSDRASGTYEQY
>TRBJ1-1|TRBV5-1
ASSPGRDTEAF
>TRBJ2-3|TRBV6-1
ASSSDRGGTDTQY
>TRBJ1-2|TRBV6-5
ASSRGGADGYT
>TRBJ2-7|TRBV27
ASSLLGDYRSYEQY